The source of this T cell receptor beta chain is a study of shared clonotypes between healthy human individuals. Method: immunoSEQ multiplex PCR; TCRdb's copy keeps in-frame clones and lacks some. The sample has about 2 million clones, about 95% seen once. As to this clone: Its antigen is currently unknown.

Positive CCR7 selection of CD45RO-negative cells yielded the naive CD8 cells, and terminally differentiated effector memory CD45RA+ cells were excluded. The V and J ends lost 5 bases and 2 bases respectively, with 4 bases between them. This CDR3 has 11 amino acids. The germline CDR1 and CDR2 sequences are MGHDK and SYGVNS. General study findings and limits: In contrast to clonotypes shared by all four donors, non-shared clonotypes had lower generation probabilities.

The clonotype comes from a man aged 18 to 29 in good health. The chain links TRBV25-1 to TRBJ2-7; no reliable D call. Material: naive CD8+ T cells sorted from blood. The CDR3, as DNA: TGTGCCAGCAGTATAACCTACGAGCAGTACTTC. Protein: CASSITYEQYF.